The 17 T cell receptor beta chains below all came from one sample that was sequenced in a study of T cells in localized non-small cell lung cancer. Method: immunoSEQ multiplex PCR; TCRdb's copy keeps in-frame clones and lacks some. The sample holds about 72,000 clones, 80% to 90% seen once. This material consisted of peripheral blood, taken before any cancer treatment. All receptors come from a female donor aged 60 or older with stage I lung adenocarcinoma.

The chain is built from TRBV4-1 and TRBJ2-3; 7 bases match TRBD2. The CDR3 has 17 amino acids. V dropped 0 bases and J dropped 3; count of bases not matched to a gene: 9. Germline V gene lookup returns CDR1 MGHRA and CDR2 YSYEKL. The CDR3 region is CASSQEGNGGNTDTQYF. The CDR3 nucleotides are TGCGCCAGCAGCCAAGAAGGCAACGGGGGGAATACAGATACGCAGTATTTT.

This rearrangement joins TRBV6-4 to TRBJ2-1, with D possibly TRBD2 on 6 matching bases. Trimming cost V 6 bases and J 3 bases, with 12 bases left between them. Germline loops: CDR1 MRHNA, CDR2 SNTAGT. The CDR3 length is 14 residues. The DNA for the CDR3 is TGTGCCAGCAGCCCCGTCGGGGGCTACAATGAGCAGTTCTTC. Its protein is CASSPVGGYNEQFF.

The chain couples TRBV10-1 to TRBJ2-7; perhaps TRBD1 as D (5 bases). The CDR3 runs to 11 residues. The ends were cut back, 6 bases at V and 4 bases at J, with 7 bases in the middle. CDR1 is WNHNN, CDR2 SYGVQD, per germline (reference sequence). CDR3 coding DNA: TGCGCCAGCAGGACAGCGTACGAGCAGTACTTC. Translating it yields CASRTAYEQYF.

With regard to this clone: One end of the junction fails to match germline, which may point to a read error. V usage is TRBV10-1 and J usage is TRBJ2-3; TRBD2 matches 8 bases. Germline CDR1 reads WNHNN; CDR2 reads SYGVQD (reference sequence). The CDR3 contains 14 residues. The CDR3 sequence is CASMSGGSIDTQYF. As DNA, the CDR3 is TGCGCCAGCATGAGCGGGGGAAGCATAGATACGCAGTATTTT.

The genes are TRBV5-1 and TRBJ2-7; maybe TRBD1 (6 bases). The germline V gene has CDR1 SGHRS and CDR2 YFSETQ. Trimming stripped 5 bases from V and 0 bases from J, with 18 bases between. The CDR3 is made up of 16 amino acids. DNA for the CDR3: TGCGCCAGCAGTAGCTTCCCCCGGGACAACTCCTACGAGCAGTACTTC. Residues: CASSSFPRDNSYEQYF.

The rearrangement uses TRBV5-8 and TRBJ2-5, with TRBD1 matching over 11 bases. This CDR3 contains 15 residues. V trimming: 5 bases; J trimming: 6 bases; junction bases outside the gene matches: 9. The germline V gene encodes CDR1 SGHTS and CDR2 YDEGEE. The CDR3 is CASSRWTGGKKTQYF. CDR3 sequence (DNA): TGTGCCAGCAGTCGGTGGACAGGGGGCAAGAAGACCCAGTACTTC.

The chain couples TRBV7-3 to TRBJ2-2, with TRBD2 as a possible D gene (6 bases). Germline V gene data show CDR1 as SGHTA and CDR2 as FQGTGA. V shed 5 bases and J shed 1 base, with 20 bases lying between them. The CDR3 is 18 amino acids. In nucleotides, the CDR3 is TGTGCCAGCAGCCTCACGCCAGAGCTAGCGAGGAACACCGGGGAGCTGTTTTTT. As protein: CASSLTPELARNTGELFF.

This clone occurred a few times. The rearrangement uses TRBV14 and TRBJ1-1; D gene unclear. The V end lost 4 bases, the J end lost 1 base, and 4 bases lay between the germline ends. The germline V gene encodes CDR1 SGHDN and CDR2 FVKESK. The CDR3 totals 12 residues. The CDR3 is CASSPSNTEAFF. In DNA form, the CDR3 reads TGTGCCAGCAGCCCGTCGAACACTGAAGCTTTCTTT.

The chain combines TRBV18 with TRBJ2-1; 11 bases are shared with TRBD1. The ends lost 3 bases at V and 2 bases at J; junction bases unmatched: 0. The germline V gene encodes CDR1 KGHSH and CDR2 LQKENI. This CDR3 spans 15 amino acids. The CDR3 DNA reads TGTGCCAGCTCACCGGGACAGGGGGCCTACAATGAGCAGTTCTTC. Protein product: CASSPGQGAYNEQFF. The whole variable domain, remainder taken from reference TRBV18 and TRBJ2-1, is NAGVMQNPRHLVRRRGQEARLRCSPMKGHSHVYWYRQLPEEGLKFMVYLQKENIIDESGMPKERFSAEFPKEGPSILRIQQVVRGDSAAYFCASSPGQGAYNEQFFGPGTRLTVL.

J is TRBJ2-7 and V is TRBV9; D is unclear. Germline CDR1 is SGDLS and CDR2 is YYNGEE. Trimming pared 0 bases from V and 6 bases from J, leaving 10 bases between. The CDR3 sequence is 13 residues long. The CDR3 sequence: CASSVGGSSEQYF. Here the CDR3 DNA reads TGTGCCAGCAGCGTAGGAGGAAGTTCCGAGCAGTACTTC. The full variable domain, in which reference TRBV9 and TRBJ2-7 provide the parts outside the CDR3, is DSGVTQTPKHLITATGQRVTLRCSPRSGDLSVYWYQQSLDQGLQFLIQYYNGEERAKGNILERFSAQQFPDLHSELNLSSLELGDSALYFCASSVGGSSEQYFGPGTRLTVT.

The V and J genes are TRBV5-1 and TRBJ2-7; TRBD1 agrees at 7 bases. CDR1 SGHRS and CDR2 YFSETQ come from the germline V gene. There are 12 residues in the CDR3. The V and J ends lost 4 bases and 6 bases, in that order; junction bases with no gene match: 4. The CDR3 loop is CASSLRGPEQYF. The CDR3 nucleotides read TGCGCCAGCAGCCTAAGGGGGCCCGAGCAGTACTTC. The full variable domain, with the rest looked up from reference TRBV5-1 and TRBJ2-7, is KAGVTQTPRYLIKTRGQQVTLSCSPISGHRSVSWYQQTPGQGLQFLFEYFSETQRNKGNFPGRFSGRQFSNSRSEMNVSTLELGDSALYLCASSLRGPEQYFGPGTRLTVT.

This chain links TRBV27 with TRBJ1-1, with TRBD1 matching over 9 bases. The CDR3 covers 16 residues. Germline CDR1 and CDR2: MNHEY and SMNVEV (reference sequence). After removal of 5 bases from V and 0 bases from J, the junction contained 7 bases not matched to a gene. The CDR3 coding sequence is TGTGCCAGCAGTGCATACGGACAGGGGATGAACACTGAAGCTTTCTTT. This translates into CASSAYGQGMNTEAFF.

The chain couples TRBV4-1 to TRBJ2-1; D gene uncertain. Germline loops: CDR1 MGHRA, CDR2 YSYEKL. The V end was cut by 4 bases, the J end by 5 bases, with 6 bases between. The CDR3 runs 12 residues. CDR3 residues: CASSPRDNEQFF. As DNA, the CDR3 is TGCGCCAGCAGCCCTCGGGACAATGAGCAGTTCTTC.

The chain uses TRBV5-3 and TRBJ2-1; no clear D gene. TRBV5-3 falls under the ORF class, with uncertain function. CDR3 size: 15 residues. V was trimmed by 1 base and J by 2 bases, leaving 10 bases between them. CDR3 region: CARSLKMSTYNEQFF. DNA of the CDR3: TGTGCCAGAAGCTTGAAGATGTCGACCTACAATGAGCAGTTCTTC.

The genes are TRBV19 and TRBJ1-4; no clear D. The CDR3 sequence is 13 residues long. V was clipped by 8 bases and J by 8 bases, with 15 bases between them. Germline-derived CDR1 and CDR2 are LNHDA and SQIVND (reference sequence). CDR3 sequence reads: CASRTRVEEKLFF. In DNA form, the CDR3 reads TGTGCCAGTCGCACGCGGGTGGAAGAAAAACTGTTTTTT.

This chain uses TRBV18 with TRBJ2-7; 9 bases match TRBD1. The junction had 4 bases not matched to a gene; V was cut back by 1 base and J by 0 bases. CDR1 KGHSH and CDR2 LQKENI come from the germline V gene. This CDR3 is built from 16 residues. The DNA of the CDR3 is TGTGCCAGCTCACCACGCGTACAGGGGGCCTCCTACGAGCAGTACTTC. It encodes CASSPRVQGASYEQYF. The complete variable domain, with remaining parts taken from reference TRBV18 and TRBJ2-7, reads NAGVMQNPRHLVRRRGQEARLRCSPMKGHSHVYWYRQLPEEGLKFMVYLQKENIIDESGMPKERFSAEFPKEGPSILRIQQVVRGDSAAYFCASSPRVQGASYEQYFGPGTRLTVT.

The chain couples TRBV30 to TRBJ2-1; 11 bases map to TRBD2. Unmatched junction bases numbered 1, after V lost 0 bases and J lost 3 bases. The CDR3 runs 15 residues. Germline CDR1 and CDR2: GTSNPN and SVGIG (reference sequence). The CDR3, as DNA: TGTGCCTGGAGTGTCACTAGCGGGGGCTACAATGAGCAGTTCTTC. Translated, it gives CAWSVTSGGYNEQFF.